A selection of T cell receptor beta chains follows, all from one sample in a study of T-cell memory formation after mild COVID-19. TCRdb re-analysed the 5' RACE reads in MiXCR, keeping a single row per CDR3 protein. The sample has around 47,000 distinct CDR3 sequences, 7.5% to 10% seen once. The sequenced material came from PBMCs or a T cell subset sorted from them (not recorded which). All receptors come from an adult woman who had mild COVID-19 (a few samples of this study predate the infection). Cell type and time point are not known. Each CDR3 is given with its conserved first and last residue. The D gene is left open where the match is weak. Expanded clones are given a class, and other clones once, few, many or no size at all.

>.|TRBV24-1|TRBJ2-1|.
CATRGTAGQHNEQFF
TGTGCCACCAGAGGGACAGCGGGGCAGCACAATGAGCAGTTCTTC
>.|TRBV3-1|TRBJ2-2|TRBD2
CASSQVGGGGRGTGELFF
TGTGCCAGCAGCCAAGTCGGCGGCGGGGGGCGTGGCACCGGGGAGCTGTTTTTT
>few|TRBV20-1|TRBJ2-1|.
CSARDPQTYNEQFF
TGCAGTGCTAGAGATCCCCAAACCTACAATGAGCAGTTCTTC
>few|TRBV20-1|TRBJ1-1|TRBD1
CSAPQGGSGTEAFF
TGCAGTGCTCCTCAAGGGGGCTCGGGCACTGAAGCTTTCTTT
>.|TRBV20-1|TRBJ2-2|.
CSARDLGGVTGELFF
TGCAGTGCTAGAGATCTCGGGGGAGTTACCGGGGAGCTGTTTTTT
>medium-sized|TRBV20-1|TRBJ2-7|TRBD1
CSAYTGAYEQYF
TGCAGTGCCTATACAGGGGCCTACGAGCAGTACTTC
>.|TRBV6-2/TRBV6-3|TRBJ1-1|.
CASTERTAAAEAFF
TGTGCCAGCACCGAGAGGACGGCAGCGGCCGAAGCTTTCTTT
>few|TRBV20-1|TRBJ2-2|TRBD1
CSAARGQGGELFF
TGCAGTGCTGCTCGGGGACAGGGAGGGGAGCTGTTTTTT
>.|TRBV9|TRBJ1-6|TRBD1
CASSALDRGVRSPLHF
TGTGCCAGCAGCGCCCTCGACAGGGGAGTGAGATCACCCCTCCACTTT
>.|TRBV12-3/TRBV12-4|TRBJ2-2|.
CASSFSQGTGELFF
TGTGCCAGCAGTTTCTCTCAGGGGACCGGGGAGCTGTTTTTT
>.|TRBV6-2/TRBV6-3|TRBJ2-3|.
CASSVGSPTDTQYF
TGTGCCAGCAGTGTTGGGAGTCCCACAGATACGCAGTATTTT
>.|TRBV20-1|TRBJ2-5|TRBD2
CSARDRAGVETQYF
TGCAGTGCTAGAGATCGGGCGGGAGTAGAGACCCAGTACTTC
>few|TRBV12-3/TRBV12-4|TRBJ2-3|.
CATPGNSQGWADTQYF
TGTGCCACCCCCGGTAATAGCCAGGGGTGGGCAGATACGCAGTATTTT
>.|TRBV4-3|TRBJ2-6|.
CASSQQTGSGANVLTF
TGCGCCAGCAGCCAGCAAACAGGGTCTGGGGCCAACGTCCTGACTTTC
>many|TRBV10-3|TRBJ2-5|.
CAISPVRPAQETQYF
TGTGCCATCAGCCCTGTTAGGCCAGCTCAAGAGACCCAGTACTTC
>many|TRBV12-3/TRBV12-4|TRBJ1-1|.
CASKGENTEAFF
TGTGCCAGCAAGGGTGAGAACACTGAAGCTTTCTTT
>few|TRBV11-2|TRBJ2-2|TRBD1
CASSPRQGANTGELFF
TGTGCCAGCAGCCCCAGACAGGGCGCGAACACCGGGGAGCTGTTTTTT
>.|TRBV20-1|TRBJ2-7|.
CSARTTGISSYEQYF
TGCAGTGCTAGGACTACCGGGATAAGCTCCTACGAGCAGTACTTC